The present T cell receptor beta chain was sequenced within a study of yellow fever vaccine responses in identical twins. The CDR3 is 14 amino acids. CDR1 LNHDA and CDR2 SQIVND come from the germline V gene (reference sequence). Trimming took off 5 bases at V and 2 bases at J, with 11 bases between the two ends. TCRdb itself ran the RT-PCR reads through MiXCR, one entry per CDR3 protein. This sample has some 23,000 distinct CDR3 sequences, with over 70% found just once. This clonotype was sampled from a woman aged 18-30 years who received the yellow fever vaccine. The J gene is TRBJ2-3, the V gene TRBV19; possible D gene TRBD1, 5 bases. The sequencing here drew on T cells from blood (PBMCs), unsorted or a sorted subset (not recorded which), taken before or after yellow fever vaccination (not recorded which). The CDR3 region has the DNA TGTGCCAGTAGTCTAGGACACTTCACAGATACGCAGTATTTT. Encoded protein: CASSLGHFTDTQYF. Supplemented by reference TRBV19 and TRBJ2-3, the full variable domain reads DGGITQSPKYLFRKEGQNVTLSCEQNLNHDAMYWYRQDPGQGLRLIYYSQIVNDFQKGDIAEGYSVSREKKESFPLTVTSAQKNPTAFYLCASSLGHFTDTQYFGPGTRLTVL.